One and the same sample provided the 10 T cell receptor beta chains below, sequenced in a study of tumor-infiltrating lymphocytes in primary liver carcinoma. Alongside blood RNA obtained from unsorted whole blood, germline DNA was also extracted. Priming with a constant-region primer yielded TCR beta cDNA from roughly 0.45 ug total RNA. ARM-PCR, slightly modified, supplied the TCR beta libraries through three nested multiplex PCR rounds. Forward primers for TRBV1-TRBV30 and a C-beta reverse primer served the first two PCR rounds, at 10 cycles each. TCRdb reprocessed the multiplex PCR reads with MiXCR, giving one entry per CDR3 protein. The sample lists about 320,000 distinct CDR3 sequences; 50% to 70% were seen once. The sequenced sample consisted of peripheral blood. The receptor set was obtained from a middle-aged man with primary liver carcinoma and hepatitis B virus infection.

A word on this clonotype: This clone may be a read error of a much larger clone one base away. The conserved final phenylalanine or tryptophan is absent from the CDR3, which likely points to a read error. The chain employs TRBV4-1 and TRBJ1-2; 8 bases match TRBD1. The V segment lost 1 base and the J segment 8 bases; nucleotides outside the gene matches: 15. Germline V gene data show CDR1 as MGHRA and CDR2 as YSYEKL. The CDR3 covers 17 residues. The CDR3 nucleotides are TGCGCCAGCAGCCAAGCCCGGACAGGGACAATGTTAAGGGGCTACACCATC. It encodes CASSQARTGTMLRGYTI.

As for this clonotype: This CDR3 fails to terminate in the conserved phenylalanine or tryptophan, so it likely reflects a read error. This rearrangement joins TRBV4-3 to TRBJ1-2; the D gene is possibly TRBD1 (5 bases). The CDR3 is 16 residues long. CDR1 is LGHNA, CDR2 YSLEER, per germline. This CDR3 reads CASSQERDGAIYGYTP. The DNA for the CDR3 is TGCGCAAGCAGCCAGGAAAGGGACGGAGCTATTTATGGCTACACCCCC.

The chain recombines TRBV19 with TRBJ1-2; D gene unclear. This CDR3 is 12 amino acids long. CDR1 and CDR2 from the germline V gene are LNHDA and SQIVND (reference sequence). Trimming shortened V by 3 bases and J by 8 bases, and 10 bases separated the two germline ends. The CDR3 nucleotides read TGTGCCAGTAGTATGTCTCTCGGAGGCTACACCTTC. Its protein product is CASSMSLGGYTF.

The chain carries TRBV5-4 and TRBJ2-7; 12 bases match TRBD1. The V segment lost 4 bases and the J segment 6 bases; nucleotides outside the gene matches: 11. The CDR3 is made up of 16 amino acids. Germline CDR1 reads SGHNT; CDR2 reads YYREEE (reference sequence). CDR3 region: CASSGGQGASLSEQYF. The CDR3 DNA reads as TGTGCCAGCAGCGGGGGACAGGGGGCTAGCCTGAGCGAGCAGTACTTC.

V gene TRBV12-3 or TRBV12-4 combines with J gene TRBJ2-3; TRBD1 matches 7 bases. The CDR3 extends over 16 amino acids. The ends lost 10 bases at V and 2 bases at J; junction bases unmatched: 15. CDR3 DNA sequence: TGTGCCACTCGTCCCAGGACAGGAACATACACAGATACGCAGTATTTT. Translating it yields CATRPRTGTYTDTQYF.

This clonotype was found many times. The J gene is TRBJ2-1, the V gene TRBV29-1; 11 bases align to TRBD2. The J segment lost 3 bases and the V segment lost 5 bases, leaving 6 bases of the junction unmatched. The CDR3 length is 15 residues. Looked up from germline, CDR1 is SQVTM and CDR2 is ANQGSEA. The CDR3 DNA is TGCAGCGTTCGCTCTAGCGGGAGGCTCTACAATGAGCAGTTCTTC. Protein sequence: CSVRSSGRLYNEQFF.

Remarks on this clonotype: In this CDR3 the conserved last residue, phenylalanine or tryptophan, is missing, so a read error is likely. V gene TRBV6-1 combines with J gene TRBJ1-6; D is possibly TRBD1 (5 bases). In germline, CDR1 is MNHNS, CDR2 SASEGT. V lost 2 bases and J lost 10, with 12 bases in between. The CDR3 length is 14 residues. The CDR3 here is CASSELNGASPLHI. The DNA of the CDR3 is TGTGCCAGCAGTGAACTAAACGGGGCGTCACCCCTCCACATT.

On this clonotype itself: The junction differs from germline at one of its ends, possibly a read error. In DNA, the CDR3 is TGTGCCAACAGCTTGCCCAACTATGGCTACACCTTC. Its translation: CANSLPNYGYTF. The rearrangement links TRBV5-4 to TRBJ1-2; D unclear. The CDR3 has 12 amino acids. Germline CDR1 reads SGHNT; CDR2 reads YYREEE (reference sequence).

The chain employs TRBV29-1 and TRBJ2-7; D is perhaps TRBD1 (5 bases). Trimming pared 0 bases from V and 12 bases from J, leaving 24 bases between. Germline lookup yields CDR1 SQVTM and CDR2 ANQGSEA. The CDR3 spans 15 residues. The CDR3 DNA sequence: TGCAGCGTTGAAGATCGTGGGGCGGTCTACAGCGAGTGGTACTTC. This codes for CSVEDRGAVYSEWYF.

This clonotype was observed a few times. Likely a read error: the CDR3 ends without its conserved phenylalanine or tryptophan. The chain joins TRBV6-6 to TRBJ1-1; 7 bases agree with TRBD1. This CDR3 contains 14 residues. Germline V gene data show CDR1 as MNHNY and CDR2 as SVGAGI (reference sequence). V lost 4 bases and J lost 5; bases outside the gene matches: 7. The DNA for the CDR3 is TGTGCCAGCAGTTCGACAGGGAAGGCGACTGAAGCTTTCCTT. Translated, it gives CASSSTGKATEAFL.